These T cell receptor beta chains were read from a single sample in a study of control samples from healthy donors and cancer patients. The protocol was immunoSEQ multiplex PCR, while the TCRdb copy is restricted to in-frame clones and leaves out a portion. The data show around 80,000 clones, about nine tenths seen once. The source material was blood. Receptors originate from a man aged 45 to 65 in good health. Both conserved end residues are part of each CDR3.

v_gene	j_gene	CDR3aa
TRBV5-6	TRBJ2-6	CASSLGLSRAGANVLTF
TRBV2	TRBJ1-2	CASSEDAGGGGYTF
TRBV29-1	TRBJ1-1	CSSEQGAQGTEAFF
TRBV9	TRBJ1-2	CASSVDSGDRYTF
TRBV24-1	TRBJ1-5	CATSATGFGNQPQHF
TRBV6-5	TRBJ1-5	CASSWGQGSNQPQHF
TRBV6-1	TRBJ2-5	CASSDGFQGTQYF
TRBV7-2	TRBJ1-1	CASSRQMMNTEAFF
TRBV5-6	TRBJ1-2	CASSIGQGHGYTF
TRBV2	TRBJ1-5	CASSEGRANNQPQHF
TRBV12-3/TRBV12-4	TRBJ1-1	CASSLTGNTEAFF
TRBV14	TRBJ1-5	CASSLSGMQPQHF
TRBV7-2	TRBJ1-6	CASSLRAGPSPLHF
TRBV7-8	TRBJ1-1	CASTPDRGETEAFF
TRBV3-1/TRBV3-2	TRBJ2-1	CASSQGQGSYNEQFF
TRBV3-1/TRBV3-2	TRBJ1-1	CASSQDRRDTEAFF
TRBV7-6	TRBJ1-1	CASSRFRDTEAFF
TRBV4-1	TRBJ2-3	CASSQDQAGQGNADTQYF
TRBV5-1	TRBJ2-1	CASSFLAGGSNEQFF
TRBV9	TRBJ2-4	CASSSGGARTNIQYF
TRBV12-3/TRBV12-4	TRBJ2-5	CASSGTGETQYF
TRBV11-2	TRBJ2-7	CASSPSSYEQYF
TRBV9	TRBJ1-1	CASSPTGGWGTEAFF
TRBV27	TRBJ1-5	CASSFSVSGNQPQHF
TRBV6-5	TRBJ1-2	CASRGTSGGYTF
TRBV2	TRBJ2-7	CASSSRTNGEQYF
TRBV29-1	TRBJ2-7	CSVEARGTRGEQYF
TRBV25-1	TRBJ1-2	CASTGGYDGYTF
TRBV2	TRBJ1-6	CASSDRGNLPLHF
TRBV30	TRBJ1-1	CAWSPTGSGTEAFF